This passage covers 20 T cell receptor beta chains from one sample sequenced in a study of CD8 T cells in ankylosing spondylitis. Study-wide results and limits: In ankylosing spondylitis blood, a motif of roughly 8 highly homologous TCR beta variants appeared characteristic.

For these receptors, no antigen is known. Via MiXCR, TCRdb re-called the 5' RACE reads, giving one row per CDR3 protein. The data hold around 91,000 distinct CDR3 sequences, with about 9% observed a single time. The sample was blood, either unsorted or a sorted T cell fraction (not recorded which). The receptors were sampled from a male donor with ankylosing spondylitis.

The J gene is TRBJ2-3, the V gene TRBV12-3 or TRBV12-4, with 10 bases identical to TRBD2. V shed 5 bases, J shed 4 bases, and the junction held 6 bases outside the gene matches. The CDR3 contains 15 residues. The CDR3 reads CASSVLAGDSDTQYF. The CDR3 nucleotides read TGTGCCAGCAGTGTGCTAGCGGGAGATTCAGATACGCAGTATTTT.

Ten or more counts support this clonotype. The chain employs TRBV29-1 and TRBJ2-2, with 7 bases lining up with TRBD1. The CDR3 contains 16 residues. The V gene end was trimmed by 6 bases and the J gene end by 7 bases; junction bases not matched to a gene: 17. Germline-derived CDR1 and CDR2 are SQVTM and ANQGSEA. Here the CDR3 DNA reads TGCAGCGTCGAAATCCGGGACAGAAGGGGTGGCGGGGAGCTGTTTTTT. This codes for CSVEIRDRRGGGELFF.

This clonotype was seen at least ten times. The CDR3 reads CASSWIQGAGEQYF. The CDR3 DNA follows: TGTGCCAGCAGCTGGATACAGGGGGCCGGCGAGCAGTACTTC. The chain combines TRBV7-9 with TRBJ2-7, with TRBD1 matching 9 bases. CDR1 and CDR2 (germline): SEHNR, FQNEAQ (reference sequence). Trimming cost V 4 bases and J 6 bases; bases outside gene matches: 7. The CDR3 spans 14 residues.

The CDR3 DNA is TGCGCCAGCAGTGAGAATCACTATGGCTACACCTTC. It translates to CASSENHYGYTF. This rearrangement joins TRBV10-1 to TRBJ1-2; no reliable D call. The CDR3 has 12 residues. Germline V gene sequence: CDR1 WNHNN, CDR2 SYGVQD (reference sequence). The V end lost 2 bases, the J end lost 3 bases, and 4 bases lay between the germline ends.

This clonotype showed up many times. The chain has TRBV6-4 and TRBJ1-1; D gene unclear. Trimming took off 0 bases at V and 5 bases at J, with 7 bases between the two ends. The CDR3 has 13 residues. CDR1 is MRHNA, CDR2 SNTAGT, per germline. CDR3 region: CASSDSVGTEAFF. DNA for the CDR3: TGTGCCAGCAGTGACTCGGTGGGAACTGAAGCTTTCTTT.

This clonotype has at least ten counts. The chain has TRBV29-1 and TRBJ2-1; D not certain. CDR1 is SQVTM, CDR2 ANQGSEA, per germline. The V gene lost 7 bases and the J gene lost 2 bases, with 6 bases spanning the gap. The CDR3 has 11 residues. The DNA for the CDR3 is TGCAGCGCTGGGACCTACAATGAGCAGTTCTTC. It yields the protein CSAGTYNEQFF.

Concerning this clonotype: This may stem from a read error, because a much larger clone lies one nucleotide away. This CDR3 fails to terminate in the conserved phenylalanine or tryptophan, so it likely reflects a read error. The genes are TRBV7-6 and TRBJ2-7; TRBD2 might be the D (5 bases). CDR1 is SGHVS and CDR2 is FNYEAQ in the germline V gene. This CDR3 comprises 11 residues. CDR3 amino acids: CATSTGYEQYL. Written as DNA, the CDR3 is TGTGCCACCAGCACGGGATACGAGCAGTACCTC.

This clonotype came up many times. The rearrangement uses TRBV24-1 and TRBJ2-1; TRBD2 matches at 8 bases. The CDR3 is made up of 15 amino acids. J was trimmed by 6 bases and V by 3 bases; bases with no gene match: 6. Germline V gene data show CDR1 as KGHDR and CDR2 as SFDVKD. The CDR3 coding sequence is TGTGCCACCAGTGATACAAGCGGGAGCGGCAATGAGCAGTTCTTC. Translation gives CATSDTSGSGNEQFF.

A few counts support this clonotype. The CDR3 region has the DNA TGTGCCAGCAGCTTCGGCCGCGGTTCCTACAATGAGCAGTTCTTC. The encoded protein is CASSFGRGSYNEQFF. The rearrangement uses TRBV7-8 and TRBJ2-1; no reliable D call. V lost 3 bases to trimming and J lost 1 base, with 10 bases between them. The CDR3 has 15 amino acids. Germline assignment: CDR1 SGHVS and CDR2 FQNEAQ.

The V gene is TRBV20-1, the J gene TRBJ2-6; 8 nucleotides line up with TRBD1. Germline CDR1 DFQATT, CDR2 SNEGSKA (reference sequence). The V and J ends lost 1 base and 7 bases, in that order; junction bases with no gene match: 24. CDR3 length: 21 residues. The CDR3 here is CSARVPPTDREVFSGANVLTF. The CDR3 nucleotides are TGCAGTGCTAGAGTCCCCCCAACGGACAGGGAGGTCTTTTCGGGAGCCAACGTCCTGACTTTC.

The chain has TRBV12-3 or TRBV12-4 and TRBJ2-5; D uncertain. The CDR3 consists of 13 residues. Trimming took 6 bases from V and 4 from J, leaving 12 bases between them. For the CDR3, the DNA is TGTGCCAGCAGGGGATCAAGAGCAGAGACCCAGTACTTC. This translates into CASRGSRAETQYF.

This clonotype was observed at least ten times. The chain employs TRBV12-3 or TRBV12-4 and TRBJ2-3, with 7 nucleotides matching TRBD2. The V gene end was trimmed by 4 bases and the J gene end by 6 bases; junction bases not matched to a gene: 10. The CDR3 length is 15 residues. The CDR3, as DNA: TGTGCCAGCAGTTCGGAGAACGGGAGGTACGATACGCAGTATTTT. It codes for CASSSENGRYDTQYF.

The chain recombines TRBV7-6 with TRBJ2-7; weak D call: TRBD1 (6 bases). V was trimmed by 7 bases and J by 3 bases, leaving 19 bases between them. This CDR3 region has 15 residues. CDR1 is SGHVS and CDR2 is FNYEAQ in the germline V gene. The CDR3 coding sequence is TGTGCCAGCACCTTCCGTCAGGGGTATAACTACGAGCAGTACTTC. Translating it yields CASTFRQGYNYEQYF.

The CDR3 DNA sequence: TGTGCCACCAGTGATTCGTTCCCCGAGACCCAGTACTTC. Encoded protein: CATSDSFPETQYF. V and J are TRBV24-1 and TRBJ2-5; D uncertain. From germline, CDR1 is KGHDR and CDR2 SFDVKD. The CDR3 totals 13 residues. Trimming removed 2 bases at V and 5 bases at J, with 8 bases between.

This clonotype was counted ten times or more. V is TRBV6-1 and J is TRBJ2-1; no firm D call. Germline CDR1 and CDR2: MNHNS and SASEGT. V was cut by 1 base and J by 1 base, with 20 bases left in between. The CDR3 sequence is 19 residues long. CDR3 in DNA: TGTGCCAGCAGTGAAGATGGGCGGAGAATTGTCCTTTCCTACAATGAGCAGTTCTTC. It encodes CASSEDGRRIVLSYNEQFF.

In this sample, this clonotype turned up a few times. The chain combines TRBV14 with TRBJ2-7; the match to TRBD1 covers 10 bases. V lost 3 bases to trimming and J lost 3 bases; unmatched junction nucleotides: 2. The CDR3 spans 14 residues. Germline V lookup: CDR1 SGHDN, CDR2 FVKESK. The CDR3, as DNA: TGTGCCAGCAGCCACGGACAGGGGGACTACGAGCAGTACTTC. Amino acid sequence: CASSHGQGDYEQYF.

Many counts were recorded for this clonotype. This chain joins TRBV6-1 and TRBJ2-3; D gene unclear. The CDR3 is made up of 12 amino acids. Deletions cut 3 bases from V and 4 bases from J, with 5 bases between. Germline CDR1 reads MNHNS; CDR2 reads SASEGT. The CDR3 DNA reads TGTGCCAGCAGTGACTCAGCAGATACGCAGTATTTT. It is translated as CASSDSADTQYF.

This chain connects TRBV7-8 to TRBJ2-2, with 10 bases fitting TRBD2. The CDR3 is made up of 15 amino acids. V lost 5 bases and J lost 2; bases outside the gene matches: 2. Germline assignment: CDR1 SGHVS and CDR2 FQNEAQ. The CDR3 sequence: CASSRTSGNTGELFF. The CDR3 region has the DNA TGTGCCAGCAGCAGGACTAGCGGTAACACCGGGGAGCTGTTTTTT.

The rearrangement uses TRBV7-9 and TRBJ2-1, with D possibly called TRBD1 or TRBD2 (5 bases each). The V and J ends lost 4 bases and 1 base respectively, with 11 bases between them. Germline V lookup: CDR1 SEHNR, CDR2 FQNEAQ (reference sequence). The CDR3 totals 15 residues. The CDR3 spells CASSYAEGSYNEQFF. The CDR3, as DNA: TGTGCCAGCAGCTACGCAGAGGGGTCCTACAATGAGCAGTTCTTC.

This clonotype came up many times. The CDR3 here is CASILAGGYNEQFF. In DNA, the CDR3 is TGTGCCAGCATACTAGCGGGAGGGTACAATGAGCAGTTCTTC. The gene calls are TRBV7-9 and TRBJ2-1; 13 nucleotides line up with TRBD2. The V gene's germline CDR1 is SEHNR and CDR2 FQNEAQ (reference sequence). The CDR3 has 14 amino acids. The V gene end was trimmed by 7 bases and the J gene end by 4 bases; junction bases not matched to a gene: 1.